A single sample is the source of the 30 T cell receptor beta chains below, sequenced in a study of blood T cell repertoires in COVID-19. Sequencing used immunoSEQ multiplex PCR; TCRdb keeps in-frame clones, though not all of them. The table records hundreds of thousands of clones, about nine tenths of them present only once. Sequenced: peripheral blood. These receptors were taken from a woman aged 30 to 39 with active or convalescent COVID-19.

V gene TRBV6-5 combines with J gene TRBJ1-4; D is uncertain. V lost 6 bases and J lost 0, with 8 bases in between. Per germline, CDR1 MNHEY and CDR2 SVGAGI. CDR3 size: 14 residues. CDR3 coding DNA: TGTGCCAGCAGCACAGCTTCAACTAATGAAAAACTGTTTTTT. This codes for CASSTASTNEKLFF.

V usage is TRBV5-1 and J usage is TRBJ1-2; a possible D gene is TRBD1 (6 bases). V was cut by 4 bases and J by 1 base, with 14 bases left in between. The CDR3 runs to 15 residues. Germline values: CDR1 SGHRS, CDR2 YFSETQ. The DNA for the CDR3 is TGCGCCAGCAGCCCTTTGACAGGTTTTAACTATGGCTACACCTTC. Amino acids: CASSPLTGFNYGYTF.

The chain employs TRBV4-1 and TRBJ2-2; D perhaps matches TRBD1 (6 bases). The V end was cut by 1 base, the J end by 7 bases, with 13 bases between. The germline CDR1 and CDR2 sequences are MGHRA and YSYEKL. The CDR3 length is 15 residues. In nucleotides, the CDR3 is TGCGCCAGCAGCCAAGTTAGCAGGGGCGTCGGGGAGCTGTTTTTT. Protein: CASSQVSRGVGELFF.

The gene calls are TRBV7-9 and TRBJ2-7, with 9 bases aligning to TRBD1. CDR3 size: 16 residues. The trim removed 0 bases at V and 7 bases at J, leaving 10 bases unmatched. Germline values: CDR1 SEHNR, CDR2 FQNEAQ (reference sequence). The CDR3 DNA is TGTGCCAGCAGCTTAGCCGGGACAGGGACTTCCTGGGAGCAGTACTTC. It codes for CASSLAGTGTSWEQYF. The full variable domain, in which reference TRBV7-9 and TRBJ2-7 provide the parts outside the CDR3, is DTGVSQNPRHKITKRGQNVTFRCDPISEHNRLYWYRQTLGQGPEFLTYFQNEAQLEKSRLLSDRFSAERPKGSFSTLEIQRTEQGDSAMYLCASSLAGTGTSWEQYFGPGTRLTVT.

This clone was seen just once. The V call is TRBV9, the J call TRBJ2-2; TRBD2 might be the D (6 bases). Trimming shortened V by 0 bases and J by 7 bases, and 10 bases separated the two germline ends. The CDR3 consists of 14 residues. In germline, CDR1 is SGDLS, CDR2 YYNGEE. CDR3: CASSVEAGDGELFF. CDR3 nucleotides: TGTGCCAGCAGCGTAGAAGCGGGTGACGGGGAGCTGTTTTTT.

V usage is TRBV15 and J usage is TRBJ1-4; D gene uncertain. Germline CDR1 reads LNHNV; CDR2 reads YYDKDF (reference sequence). This CDR3 region has 13 residues. V dropped 3 bases and J dropped 8 bases, with 10 bases sitting between them. CDR3 region: CATSSTGGEKLFF. CDR3 coding DNA: TGTGCCACCAGCAGCACGGGAGGGGAAAAACTGTTTTTT.

V is TRBV4-1 and J is TRBJ2-3, with D unresolved. Trimming removed 2 bases at V and 0 bases at J, with 12 bases between. The CDR3 loop spans 16 amino acids. From germline, CDR1 is MGHRA and CDR2 YSYEKL. CDR3 sequence: CASSQRSAASTDTQYF. In nucleotides, the CDR3 is TGCGCCAGCAGCCAACGGTCGGCGGCGAGCACAGATACGCAGTATTTT.

The chain recombines TRBV3-1 (or the pseudogene TRBV3-2) with TRBJ2-6; D call uncertain. Germline loops: CDR1 LGHDT, CDR2 YNNKEL (reference sequence). V lost 5 bases and J lost 0, with 8 bases in between. The CDR3 runs to 15 residues. CDR3 loop: CASSLTSSGANVLTF. Written as DNA, the CDR3 is TGTGCCAGCAGCTTAACTTCCTCTGGGGCCAACGTCCTGACTTTC.

Worth noting for this clone: Other DNA sequences within the sample encode an identical CDR3. The chain couples TRBV6-2 or TRBV6-3 to TRBJ1-2; 8 nucleotides match TRBD1. V dropped 6 bases and J dropped 4; count of bases not matched to a gene: 4. Germline CDR1 is MNHEY and CDR2 is SVGEGT. This CDR3 is 13 amino acids long. Here the CDR3 reads CASSPTGGYGYTF. CDR3 nucleotides: TGTGCCAGCAGCCCCACAGGGGGCTATGGCTACACCTTC.

The CDR3 DNA sequence: TGCAGCGTGTTGCAGGGTTATGAGCAGTTCTTC. Translation: CSVLQGYEQFF. The V and J genes are TRBV29-1 and TRBJ2-1, with D possibly TRBD1 on 5 matching bases. Germline V gives CDR1 SQVTM, CDR2 ANQGSEA. This CDR3 has 11 residues. The germline V and J ends were trimmed by 6 bases and 8 bases, with 11 bases remaining between them.

V is TRBV27 and J is TRBJ2-7; weak D call: TRBD2 (6 bases). V was pared by 5 bases and J by 0 bases, with 14 bases between. The CDR3 runs 15 residues. The germline gives CDR1 MNHEY, CDR2 SMNVEV (reference sequence). CDR3 sequence: CASSHPGLSSYEQYF. The DNA of the CDR3 is TGTGCCAGCAGTCATCCGGGACTGAGCTCCTACGAGCAGTACTTC.

V gene TRBV2 combines with J gene TRBJ2-3; maybe TRBD2 (6 bases). Germline values: CDR1 SNHLY, CDR2 FYNNEI. This CDR3 spans 15 amino acids. Trimming removed 2 bases from V and 5 bases from J, with 14 bases in between. CDR3: CASSERASAEDTQYF. The CDR3 bases are TGTGCCAGCAGTGAACGGGCTAGCGCGGAAGATACGCAGTATTTT.

The genes are TRBV15 and TRBJ2-5, with 7 bases identical to TRBD2. The trim removed 5 bases at V and 0 bases at J, leaving 12 bases unmatched. CDR3 size: 17 residues. The germline V gene encodes CDR1 LNHNV and CDR2 YYDKDF (reference sequence). The CDR3 region is CATSGHPGGMYQETQYF. CDR3 nucleotide sequence: TGTGCCACCAGCGGACACCCGGGGGGAATGTACCAAGAGACCCAGTACTTC.

The CDR3 here is CASSIVQGATEAFF. The CDR3 DNA is TGTGCCAGTAGTATAGTGCAGGGGGCGACTGAAGCTTTCTTT. The chain recombines TRBV19 with TRBJ1-1; 8 bases are a match to TRBD1. The CDR3 is 14 residues long. The germline gives CDR1 LNHDA, CDR2 SQIVND (reference sequence). Trimming took 1 base from V and 5 from J; bases not matched to a gene: 3.

This clone appeared once. V gene TRBV12-5 combines with J gene TRBJ2-3; TRBD2 matches 7 bases. This CDR3 has 16 amino acids. The V segment lost 0 bases and the J segment 1 base; nucleotides outside the gene matches: 4. Germline assignment: CDR1 LGHNT and CDR2 FRNRAP. The DNA of the CDR3 is TGTGCTAGTGGTTTGGTATTACGGGGGGGCACAGATACGCAGTATTTT. This codes for CASGLVLRGGTDTQYF.

The V and J genes are TRBV5-1 and TRBJ2-2, with D possibly matching TRBD1 (6 bases). The V end was cut by 0 bases, the J end by 4 bases, with 16 bases between. Germline V gene data show CDR1 as SGHRS and CDR2 as YFSETQ. The CDR3 totals 17 residues. The CDR3 here is CASSLEPGGKVTGELFF. Here the CDR3 DNA reads TGCGCCAGCAGCTTGGAGCCTGGGGGCAAGGTCACCGGGGAGCTGTTTTTT.

The CDR3 sequence is CASSWTTGLAGARLDTGELFF. The CDR3 DNA reads TGCGCCAGCAGCTGGACAACAGGACTAGCGGGAGCGCGGTTGGACACCGGGGAGCTGTTTTTT. The chain couples TRBV5-1 to TRBJ2-2, with 13 bases that match TRBD2. Trimming removed 3 bases from V and 3 bases from J; junction bases left unmatched: 17. Germline lookup yields CDR1 SGHRS and CDR2 YFSETQ. The CDR3 is 21 amino acids.

This clone was counted at least ten times. V is TRBV19 and J is TRBJ2-2, with TRBD2 identical over 10 bases. The ends lost 0 bases at V and 3 bases at J; junction bases unmatched: 16. CDR1 is LNHDA, CDR2 SQIVND, per germline (reference sequence). The CDR3 length is 21 residues. CDR3 sequence (DNA): TGTGCCAGTAGTATAGAAGTCACCCGGACTAGCGGCAGAATCGACACCGGGGAGCTGTTTTTT. Protein: CASSIEVTRTSGRIDTGELFF.

The chain uses TRBV7-9 and TRBJ2-7; TRBD1 aligns across 7 bases. The ends lost 5 bases at V and 6 bases at J; junction bases unmatched: 13. The CDR3 consists of 15 residues. From germline, CDR1 is SEHNR and CDR2 FQNEAQ (reference sequence). The CDR3 loop reads CASSRVQGEMSEQYF. DNA of the CDR3: TGTGCCAGCAGCAGGGTCCAGGGGGAAATGAGCGAGCAGTACTTC.

This rearrangement joins TRBV6-5 to TRBJ1-2; 7 nucleotides match TRBD1. Germline CDR1 is MNHEY and CDR2 is SVGAGI. CDR3 length: 15 residues. The V segment lost 4 bases and the J segment 8 bases; nucleotides outside the gene matches: 13. Written as DNA, the CDR3 is TGTGCCAGCAGTTCCAACCAGGGGGGAATCGGGGGCTACACCTTC. As protein: CASSSNQGGIGGYTF.

This clone was seen more than once but under ten times. V usage is TRBV19 and J usage is TRBJ2-5, with TRBD1 identical over 11 bases. This CDR3 is 17 amino acids long. V was pared by 5 bases and J by 0 bases, with 8 bases of the junction left unmatched. The germline gives CDR1 LNHDA, CDR2 SQIVND (reference sequence). CDR3 in amino acids: CASSFVPGQGDQETQYF. The CDR3 nucleotides are TGTGCCAGTAGTTTCGTCCCGGGACAGGGGGACCAAGAGACCCAGTACTTC.

The chain joins TRBV2 to TRBJ1-2; 7 bases match TRBD1. This CDR3 comprises 15 residues. The ends lost 1 base at V and 8 bases at J; junction bases unmatched: 10. Germline V CDR1 and CDR2: SNHLY, FYNNEI. CDR3 protein: CASSEEFYRGKGYTF. The CDR3 region has the DNA TGTGCCAGCAGTGAAGAATTCTACAGGGGAAAAGGCTACACCTTC. The whole variable domain, filled in from reference TRBV2 and TRBJ1-2, reads EPEVTQTPSHQVTQMGQEVILRCVPISNHLYFYWYRQILGQKVEFLVSFYNNEISEKSEIFDDQFSVERPDGSNFTLKIRSTKLEDSAMYFCASSEEFYRGKGYTFGSGTRLTVV.

The chain carries TRBV7-2 and TRBJ1-2; tentative D call: TRBD1 (5 bases). The CDR3 covers 15 residues. Germline V CDR1 and CDR2: SGHTA, FQGNSA. V shed 5 bases and J shed 0 bases, with 13 bases lying between them. CDR3 in DNA: TGTGCCAGCAGCCCGGCCCCGACAGCTAACTATGGCTACACCTTC. It encodes CASSPAPTANYGYTF.

The gene calls are TRBV10-3 and TRBJ2-7; D possibly corresponds to TRBD1 (5 bases). The length of the CDR3 is 13 residues. The V end was cut by 4 bases, the J end by 2 bases, with 9 bases between. Per the germline V gene, CDR1 is ENHRY and CDR2 is SYGVKD. This chain's CDR3 is CAISGDSTYEQYF. For the CDR3, the DNA is TGTGCCATCAGTGGTGACAGCACCTACGAGCAGTACTTC.

The chain carries TRBV7-6 and TRBJ1-1; possible D gene TRBD1, 6 bases. Germline V lookup: CDR1 SGHVS, CDR2 FNYEAQ. V lost 4 bases, J lost 1 base, and 16 bases lay in between. The CDR3 contains 16 residues. Here the CDR3 reads CASSSVGTGKNTEAFF. The CDR3 nucleotides read TGTGCCAGCAGCTCCGTCGGAACAGGGAAGAACACTGAAGCTTTCTTT.

This chain uses TRBV7-7 with TRBJ2-5, with a tentative D call TRBD2 (5 bases). The V and J ends lost 3 bases and 1 base respectively, with 9 bases between them. The CDR3 is made up of 14 amino acids. Germline assignment: CDR1 SSHAT and CDR2 FNYEAQ (reference sequence). The CDR3 here is CASSLGAVQETQYF. The CDR3 nucleotides read TGTGCCAGCAGCTTGGGAGCGGTCCAAGAGACCCAGTACTTC.

The chain has TRBV4-1 and TRBJ1-5, with D possibly matching TRBD1 (6 bases). Per the germline V gene, CDR1 is MGHRA and CDR2 is YSYEKL. With 0 bases removed from V and 0 bases from J, the gap between germline ends came to 12 bases. The CDR3 loop spans 17 amino acids. The CDR3 region has the DNA TGCGCCAGCAGCCAAGAAGGGGGGGGAGTTAGCAATCAGCCCCAGCATTTT. It encodes CASSQEGGGVSNQPQHF.

The CDR3 spells CASSDTSYEQYF. CDR3 DNA sequence: TGCGCCAGCAGTGATACTAGCTACGAGCAGTACTTC. The gene calls are TRBV10-2 and TRBJ2-7; D is possibly TRBD2 (5 bases). V was cut by 3 bases and J by 3 bases, with 6 bases left in between. Germline CDR1 WSHSY, CDR2 SAAADI. The CDR3 extends over 12 amino acids.

The DNA of the CDR3 is TGTGCCAGCACCGGGGACAGGGGCGGACAGCCCCAGCATTTT. Amino acid sequence: CASTGDRGGQPQHF. The chain carries TRBV6-6 and TRBJ1-5, with 10 bases aligning to TRBD1. After removal of 7 bases from V and 7 bases from J, the junction contained 7 bases not matched to a gene. Germline V gene lookup returns CDR1 MNHNY and CDR2 SVGAGI (reference sequence). This CDR3 is 14 amino acids long.

V is TRBV5-1 and J is TRBJ1-2; D call uncertain. This CDR3 is built from 13 residues. In germline, CDR1 is SGHRS, CDR2 YFSETQ. The ends were cut back, 5 bases at V and 0 bases at J, with 8 bases in the middle. CDR3 nucleotides: TGCGCCAGCAGAACCACACCTAACTATGGCTACACCTTC. Translated, it gives CASRTTPNYGYTF.